What follows are 2 T cell receptor beta chains derived from one specimen sequenced in a study of blood T cells in healthy people across ages. It was with a sample-barcoded 5' primer and a J-beta primer mix that a second PCR of about 6 to 12 cycles was run. Via MiXCR, TCRdb re-called the 5' RACE reads, giving one row per CDR3 protein. The sample shows hundreds of thousands of distinct CDR3 sequences, about 28% of them seen only once. The sequenced sample was blood. Source of these receptors: a woman aged 80 or older in good health.

This clonotype has a count of ten or more. The chain is built from TRBV7-2 and TRBJ2-5; 9 bases agree with TRBD2. Unmatched junction bases numbered 8, after V lost 4 bases and J lost 5 bases. CDR3 length: 15 residues. The V gene's germline CDR1 is SGHTA and CDR2 FQGNSA. In DNA, the CDR3 is TGTGCCAGCAGCTCTAGCGGGGTTCCTCGGGAGACCCAGTACTTC. Encoded protein: CASSSSGVPRETQYF.

This chain uses TRBV7-2 with TRBJ2-3; TRBD2 agrees at 9 bases. V was pared by 5 bases and J by 2 bases, with 8 bases of the junction left unmatched. The CDR3 has 16 residues. The V gene's germline CDR1 is SGHTA and CDR2 FQGNSA. The CDR3 nucleotides are TGTGCCAGCAGCACCGTGCGGGGGGGACTCACAGATACGCAGTATTTT. Its translation: CASSTVRGGLTDTQYF.